Below, one TCR beta chain is given with its context. CDR1 is KGHDR, CDR2 SFDVKD, per germline. V trimming: 5 bases; J trimming: 13 bases; junction bases outside the gene matches: 13. The CDR3 is 16 residues long. This sample is drawn from a study of blood T cell repertoires in COVID-19. Study information: T cells, B-cell-depleted T cells, or PBMCs provided the cDNA or gDNA that served as material.

This table comes from immunoSEQ multiplex PCR, and its TCRdb copy is limited to in-frame clones, with some not included. The table includes roughly 500,000 clones, roughly 87% detected once. Patients from Seattle were sampled longitudinally, starting during active infection. Sequencing was done on a sample of peripheral blood. The receptor comes from a man aged 18-30 years with COVID-19, enrolled during active disease. The rearrangement links TRBV24-1 to TRBJ2-1; TRBD2 matches at 13 bases. This chain's CDR3 is CATSAGLAGEGTSQFF. The CDR3 DNA is TGTGCCACCAGTGCCGGACTAGCGGGAGAGGGTACGAGTCAGTTCTTC.